This T cell receptor beta chain appears in the sequencing data of a study of T cells in Graves' hyperthyroidism and ophthalmopathy. This clonotype was seen at least ten times. The germline CDR1 and CDR2 sequences are MNHNS and SASEGT. V lost 8 bases and J 4 bases, leaving 8 bases between the germline ends. The length of the CDR3 is 11 residues. TCR beta CDR3 regions were amplified from RNA transcripts. The study used the HTBI primer set for a first-round RT-PCR of the TCR CDR3. In TCRdb, the multiplex PCR reads were re-called with MiXCR into one record per CDR3 protein. The table lists about 620,000 distinct CDR3 sequences, around 15% of them singletons.

The V gene is TRBV6-1, the J gene TRBJ1-2; D not resolved. Material: blood. The TCR originated in a woman under 40 with Graves' hyperthyroidism. The CDR3 loop is CASSGGYGYTF. The CDR3 nucleotides read TGTGCCAGCTCAGGAGGCTATGGCTACACCTTC.